This T cell receptor (beta chain) derives from a study of blood T cell repertoires in COVID-19. Study summary: COVID-19 samples, acute and convalescent, were from the United States, Italy and Spain. Sources were T cells, B-cell-depleted T cells, or PBMCs; the material itself was cDNA or gDNA.

V was pared by 2 bases and J by 12 bases, with 13 bases between. The CDR3 is 12 amino acids. Germline V CDR1 and CDR2: SEHNR, FQNEAQ (reference sequence). Authors' analysis steps: Cell counts per sample came from amplifying reference gene primers. Clones were read by immunoSEQ multiplex PCR, and TCRdb kept only the in-frame ones, dropping some. That table supplies the V and J calls and clone size; D and trimming were determined from the DNA. The data contain some 140,000 clones, roughly 80% of them seen just once; the ten biggest clones take up 25% to 30%. The receptor comes from an older woman with acute or convalescent COVID-19. What was sequenced was peripheral blood. The V call is TRBV7-9, the J call TRBJ1-1; no reliable D call. The CDR3 nucleotides read TGTGCCAGCAGCTTACCGGACTCCCCACCTTTCTTT. It encodes CASSLPDSPPFF.